Listed below are T cell receptor beta chains from one sample, sequenced in a study of cytomegalovirus exposure and HLA in healthy donors. Profiled with immunoSEQ multiplex PCR; TCRdb holds only in-frame clones, not every one. In the table there are some 140,000 clones, 65% to 85% of which are singletons. Source material: PBMCs. The receptors originated from a woman in her thirties or forties in good health and CMV-seropositive. The CDR3 runs from the conserved cysteine through the conserved F or W. A D gene is named only where the DNA matches it firmly. Where a row states a size, it is once, few, many or the class of an expanded clone; other rows omit it.

clone_size: -; v_call: TRBV9; d_call: -; j_call: TRBJ1-1; cdr3_nt: TGTGCCAGCAGCGGGGGGGACCTCTCGCCTGAAGCTTTCTTT; cdr3_aa: CASSGGDLSPEAFF
clone_size: -; v_call: TRBV30; d_call: -; j_call: TRBJ1-5; cdr3_nt: TGTGCCTGGAGTGGGGGACAAACCAAAAATCAGCCCCAGCATTTT; cdr3_aa: CAWSGGQTKNQPQHF
clone_size: -; v_call: TRBV10-2; d_call: -; j_call: TRBJ1-1; cdr3_nt: TGCGCCAGCAGTGAGTCACAGGGGAACACTGAAGCTTTCTTT; cdr3_aa: CASSESQGNTEAFF
clone_size: -; v_call: TRBV30; d_call: TRBD2; j_call: TRBJ2-7; cdr3_nt: TGTGCCTGGACCGACGGGGGGGCCTACGAGCAGTACTTC; cdr3_aa: CAWTDGGAYEQYF
clone_size: few; v_call: TRBV4-1; d_call: TRBD1; j_call: TRBJ1-2; cdr3_nt: TGCGCCAGCAGCCAAGAAGGGACAGGGTATTACTATGGCTACACCTTC; cdr3_aa: CASSQEGTGYYYGYTF
clone_size: once; v_call: TRBV2; d_call: -; j_call: TRBJ2-7; cdr3_nt: TGTGCCAGCAGTGTTTTTGCGGGTCCCAACGAGCAGTACTTC; cdr3_aa: CASSVFAGPNEQYF
clone_size: -; v_call: TRBV19; d_call: -; j_call: TRBJ1-1; cdr3_nt: TGTGCCAGCGGGAGCAACACTGAAGCTTTCTTT; cdr3_aa: CASGSNTEAFF
clone_size: -; v_call: TRBV6-1; d_call: TRBD2; j_call: TRBJ2-1; cdr3_nt: TGTGCCAGCAGTGAGGAGGGACTAGCGGGCCCAGGCGAGCAGTTCTTC; cdr3_aa: CASSEEGLAGPGEQFF
clone_size: -; v_call: TRBV4-1; d_call: TRBD2; j_call: TRBJ2-1; cdr3_nt: TGCGCCAGCAGTCTCGAGCGGGGAAGCTCCTACAATGAGCAGTTCTTC; cdr3_aa: CASSLERGSSYNEQFF
clone_size: -; v_call: TRBV14; d_call: -; j_call: TRBJ2-5; cdr3_nt: TGTGCCAGCAGCCTAGAAGAGACCCAGTACTTC; cdr3_aa: CASSLEETQYF
clone_size: -; v_call: TRBV19; d_call: -; j_call: TRBJ1-5; cdr3_nt: TGTGCTCTCGTTAGCAATCACGAAAAGCATTTT; cdr3_aa: CALVSNHEKHF